The clone carrying this T cell receptor beta chain was seen a handful of times. Its antigen is undetermined. These data belong to a study of OX40 agonist ivuxolimab in advanced cancers. Study-wide background: Three partial responders included one hepatocellular carcinoma patient and two cutaneous melanoma patients. Findings and caveats of the study: At 0.1 to 3.0 mg/kg and by week 6, clonal expansion occurred in CD4+ and CD8+ blood T cells. Averaged across samples, CD8+ T cells carried more expanded clones than CD4+ did.

The protocol was immunoSEQ multiplex PCR, while the TCRdb copy is restricted to in-frame clones and leaves out a portion. The sample has around 50,000 clones, around 85% seen once. Patients with autoimmune history or systemic immunosuppression were excluded. Germline V gene sequence: CDR1 SEHNR, CDR2 FQNEAQ (reference sequence). The CDR3 consists of 14 residues. V lost 3 bases and J lost 3, with 9 bases in between. The receptor's source is an adult with an advanced solid tumor such as melanoma, head and neck, liver or kidney cancer. Sequenced material: CD4+ or CD8+ T cells sorted from blood, taken in a trial of the OX40 agonist ivuxolimab. This sequence joins TRBV7-9 and TRBJ1-3; the D gene is possibly TRBD1 (5 bases). The CDR3: CASSLGVGGNTIYF. The CDR3 DNA reads TGTGCCAGCAGCTTGGGGGTTGGTGGAAACACCATATATTTT.